This T cell receptor (beta chain) emerged from a study of CD8 T cells in Susac syndrome. The authors sequenced TCR beta from blood CD8+ and CD4+ T cells. TEMRA cells were FACS-enriched and CD8+ and CD4+ T cells negatively isolated. RNA, at about 0.45 to 1 ug, was reverse transcribed with random hexamers. It was immunoSEQ multiplex PCR that amplified TCR beta CDR3 across 54 Vbeta and 13 Jbeta. In TCRdb, the immunoSEQ multiplex PCR reads were re-called with MiXCR into one record per CDR3 protein. The data hold around 190,000 distinct CDR3 sequences, with approximately 95% observed a single time. The clonotype originates from a human donor with multiple sclerosis. Sequencing input: CD8+ T cells from PBMCs.

Here the CDR3 reads CSASGGLAGVSEQFF. The CDR3 DNA sequence: TGCAGTGCTAGTGGTGGGCTAGCGGGAGTGAGTGAGCAGTTCTTC. The rearrangement links TRBV20-1 to TRBJ2-1, with 10 nucleotides matching TRBD2. CDR1 DFQATT and CDR2 SNEGSKA come from the germline V gene (reference sequence). V was clipped by 3 bases and J by 9 bases; unmatched bases: 11. The CDR3 has 15 amino acids.